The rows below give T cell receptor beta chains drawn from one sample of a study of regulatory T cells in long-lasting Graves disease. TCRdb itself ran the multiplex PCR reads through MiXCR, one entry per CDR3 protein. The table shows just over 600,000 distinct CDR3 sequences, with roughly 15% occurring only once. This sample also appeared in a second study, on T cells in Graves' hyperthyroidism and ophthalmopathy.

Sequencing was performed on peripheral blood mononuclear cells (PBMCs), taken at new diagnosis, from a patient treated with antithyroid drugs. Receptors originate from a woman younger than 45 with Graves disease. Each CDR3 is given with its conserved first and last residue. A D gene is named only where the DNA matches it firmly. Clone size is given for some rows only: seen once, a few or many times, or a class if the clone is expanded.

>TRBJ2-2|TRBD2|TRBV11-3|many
CASSLAGGSTGELFF
TGTGCCAGCAGCTTAGCGGGAGGGAGCACCGGGGAGCTGTTTTTT
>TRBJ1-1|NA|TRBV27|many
CASSLSSGNTEAFF
TGTGCCAGCAGTTTGTCCAGTGGGAACACTGAAGCTTTCTTT
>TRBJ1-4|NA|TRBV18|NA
CASSNDRRGTNEKLFF
TGTGCCAGCTCAAACGACAGAAGGGGGACTAATGAAAAACTGTTTTTT
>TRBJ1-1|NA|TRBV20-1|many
CSARSNTEAFF
TGCAGTGCTAGGTCGAACACTGAAGCTTTCTTT
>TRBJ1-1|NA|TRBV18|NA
CASSPPSRGRMNTEAFF
TGTGCCAGCTCACCACCGAGCCGCGGCAGAATGAACACTGAAGCTTTCTTT
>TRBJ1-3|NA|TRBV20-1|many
CSATDGNSGNTIYF
TGCAGTGCTACGGACGGAAACTCTGGAAACACCATATATTTT
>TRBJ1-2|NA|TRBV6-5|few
CASSYSDGLRGYTF
TGTGCCAGCAGTTATTCAGACGGCCTGCGGGGCTACACCTTC
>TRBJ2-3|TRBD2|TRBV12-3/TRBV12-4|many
CASSLKAGGGVDTQYF
TGTGCCAGCAGTTTGAAAGCGGGAGGCGGGGTCGATACGCAGTATTTT
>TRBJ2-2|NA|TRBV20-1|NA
CSASSLPNTQVYTGELFF
TGCAGTGCTAGCTCTCTCCCCAACACTCAGGTCTACACCGGGGAGCTGTTTTTT
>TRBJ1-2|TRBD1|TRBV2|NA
CASRGGQGNYGYTF
TGTGCCAGCAGGGGGGGACAGGGGAACTATGGCTACACCTTC
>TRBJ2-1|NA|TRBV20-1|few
CSAVSGPRGEQFF
TGCAGTGCTGTCTCTGGGCCCAGGGGTGAGCAGTTCTTC
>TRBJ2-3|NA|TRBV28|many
CASSIYPTSQGDTQYF
TGTGCCAGCAGTATTTACCCCACCAGTCAAGGTGATACGCAGTATTTT
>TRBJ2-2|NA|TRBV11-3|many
CASSSTTTGELFF
TGTGCCAGCAGCTCTACTACCACCGGGGAGCTGTTTTTT
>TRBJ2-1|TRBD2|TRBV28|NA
CASSPLTSGSFSDEQFF
TGTGCCAGCAGCCCTCTGACTAGCGGGAGTTTTTCGGATGAGCAGTTCTTC
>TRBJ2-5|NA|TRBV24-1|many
CATSDRGVGETQYF
TGTGCCACCAGTGATCGAGGGGTCGGGGAGACCCAGTACTTC
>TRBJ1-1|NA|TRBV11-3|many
CASSSDSMNTEAFF
TGTGCCAGCAGCTCAGACAGCATGAACACTGAAGCTTTCTTT
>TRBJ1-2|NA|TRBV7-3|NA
CASSLTNGNGYTF
TGTGCCAGCAGCTTAACTAATGGAAATGGCTACACCTTC
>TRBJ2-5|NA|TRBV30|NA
CAWMGGAFGSQYF
TGTGCCTGGATGGGTGGGGCTTTTGGGTCCCAGTACTTC
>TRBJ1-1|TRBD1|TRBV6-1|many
CASDREYRTFF
TGTGCCAGTGACAGGGAATACAGAACTTTCTTT
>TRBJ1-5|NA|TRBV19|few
CASSSFYGTENQPQHF
TGTGCCAGTAGTTCGTTCTACGGGACGGAGAATCAGCCCCAGCATTTT
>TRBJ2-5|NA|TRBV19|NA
CASSMGDSGSETQYF
TGTGCCAGTAGTATGGGGGACTCTGGGTCAGAGACCCAGTACTTC
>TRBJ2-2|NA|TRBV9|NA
CASSVEWVTGELFF
TGTGCCAGCAGCGTAGAGTGGGTGACCGGGGAGCTGTTTTTT
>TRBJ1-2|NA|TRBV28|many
CASKTGPAIYGYTF
TGTGCCAGCAAGACGGGACCAGCAATTTATGGCTACACCTTC
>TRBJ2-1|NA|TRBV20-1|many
CSASPAAGGSYNEQFF
TGCAGTGCTAGTCCTGCCGCGGGCGGATCCTACAATGAGCAGTTCTTC
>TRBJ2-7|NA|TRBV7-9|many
CASSFKYEQYF
TGTGCCAGCAGCTTTAAGTACGAGCAGTACTTC
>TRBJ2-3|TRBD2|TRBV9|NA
CASSFRRLAGSFSTDTQYF
TGTGCCAGCAGCTTTAGGAGACTAGCGGGTTCCTTTAGCACAGATACGCAGTATTTT
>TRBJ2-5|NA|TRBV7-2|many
CASSLETYQETQYF
TGTGCCAGCAGCTTAGAAACTTACCAAGAGACCCAGTACTTC
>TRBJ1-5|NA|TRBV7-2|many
CASSTRPADRLGQPQHF
TGTGCCAGCAGCACTAGACCAGCCGACAGGTTGGGTCAGCCCCAGCATTTT
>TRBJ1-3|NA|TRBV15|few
CATQASSGNTIYF
TGTGCCACCCAAGCCAGCTCTGGAAACACCATATATTTT
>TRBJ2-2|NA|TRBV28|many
CASSLSGGELFF
TGTGCCAGCAGCTTATCCGGCGGGGAGCTGTTTTTT
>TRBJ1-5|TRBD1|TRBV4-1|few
CASSQVERGRQPQHF
TGCGCCAGCAGCCAAGTCGAGAGGGGGCGTCAGCCCCAGCATTTT
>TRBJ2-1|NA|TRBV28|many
CASSPLSWDNEQFF
TGTGCCAGCAGCCCCCTTAGTTGGGACAATGAGCAGTTCTTC
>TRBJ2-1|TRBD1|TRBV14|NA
CASRQSTGTGNDEQFF
TGTGCCAGCAGACAAAGCACCGGGACAGGGAACGATGAGCAGTTCTTC
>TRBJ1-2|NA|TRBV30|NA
CAWSSAGTYGYTF
TGTGCCTGGAGTTCGGCAGGGACCTATGGCTACACCTTC
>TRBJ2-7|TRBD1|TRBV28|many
CASSSIPGQLSYEQYF
TGTGCCAGCAGCTCAATTCCGGGACAGCTGTCCTACGAGCAGTACTTC
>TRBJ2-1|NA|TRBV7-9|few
CASSLRTKKGYNEQFF
TGTGCCAGCAGCTTACGGACAAAAAAAGGATACAATGAGCAGTTCTTC
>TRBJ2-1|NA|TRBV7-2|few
CASSFNPYNEQFF
TGTGCCAGCAGCTTCAACCCATACAATGAGCAGTTCTTC